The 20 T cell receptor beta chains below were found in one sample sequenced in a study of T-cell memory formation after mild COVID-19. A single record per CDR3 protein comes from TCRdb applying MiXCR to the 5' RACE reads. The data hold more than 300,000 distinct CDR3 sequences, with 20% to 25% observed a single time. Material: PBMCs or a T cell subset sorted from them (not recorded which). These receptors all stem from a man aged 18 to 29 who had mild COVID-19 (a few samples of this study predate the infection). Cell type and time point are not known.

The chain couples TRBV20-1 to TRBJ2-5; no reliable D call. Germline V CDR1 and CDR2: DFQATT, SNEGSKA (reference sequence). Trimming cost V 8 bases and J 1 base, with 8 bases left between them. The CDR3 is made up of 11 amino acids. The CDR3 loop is CSKQGQETQYF. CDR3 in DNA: TGCAGTAAACAAGGCCAAGAGACCCAGTACTTC.

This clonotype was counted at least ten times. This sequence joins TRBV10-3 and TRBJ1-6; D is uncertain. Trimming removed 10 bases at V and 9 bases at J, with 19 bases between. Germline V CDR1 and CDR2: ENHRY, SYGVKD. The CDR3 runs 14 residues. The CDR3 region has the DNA TGTGCCACGTCTGAGGTCAGAGCCGGTTCACCCCTCCACTTT. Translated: CATSEVRAGSPLHF.

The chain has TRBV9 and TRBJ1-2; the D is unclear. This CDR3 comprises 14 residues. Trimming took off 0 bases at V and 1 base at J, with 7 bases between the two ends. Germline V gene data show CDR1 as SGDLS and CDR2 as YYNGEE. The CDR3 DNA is TGTGCCAGCAGCGTAGCAGAGGGTAACTATGGCTACACCTTC. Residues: CASSVAEGNYGYTF.

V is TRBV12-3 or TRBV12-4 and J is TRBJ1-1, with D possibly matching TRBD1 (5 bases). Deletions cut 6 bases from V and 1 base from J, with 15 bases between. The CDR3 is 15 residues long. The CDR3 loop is CASRGQGSGNTEAFF. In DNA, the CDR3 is TGTGCCAGCAGGGGTCAGGGCTCGGGGAACACTGAAGCTTTCTTT.

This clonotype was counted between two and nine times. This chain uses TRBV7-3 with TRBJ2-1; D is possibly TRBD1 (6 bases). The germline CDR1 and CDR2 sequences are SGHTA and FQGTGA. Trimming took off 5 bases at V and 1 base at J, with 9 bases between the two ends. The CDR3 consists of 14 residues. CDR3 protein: CASSPGVSYNEQFF. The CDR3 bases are TGTGCCAGCAGCCCAGGGGTATCCTACAATGAGCAGTTCTTC.

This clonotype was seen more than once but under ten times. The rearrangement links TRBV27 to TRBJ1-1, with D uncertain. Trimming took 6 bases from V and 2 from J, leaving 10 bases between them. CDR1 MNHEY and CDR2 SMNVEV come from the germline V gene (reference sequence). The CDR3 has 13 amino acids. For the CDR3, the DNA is TGTGCCAGCAGACCGGGCTTAAACACTGAAGCTTTCTTT. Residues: CASRPGLNTEAFF.

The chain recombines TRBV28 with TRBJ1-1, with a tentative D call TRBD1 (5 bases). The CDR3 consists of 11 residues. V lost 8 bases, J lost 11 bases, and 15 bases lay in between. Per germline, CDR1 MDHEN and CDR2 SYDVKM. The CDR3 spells CASSKGFLAFF. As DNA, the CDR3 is TGTGCCAGCTCGAAGGGGTTTTTGGCTTTCTTT.

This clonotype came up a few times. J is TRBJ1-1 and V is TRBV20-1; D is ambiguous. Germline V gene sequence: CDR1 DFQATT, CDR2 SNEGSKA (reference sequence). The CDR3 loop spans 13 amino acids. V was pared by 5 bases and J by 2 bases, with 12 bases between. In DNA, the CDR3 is TGCAGTGCTCCCCCGGGCCGTAACACTGAAGCTTTCTTT. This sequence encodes CSAPPGRNTEAFF.

CDR3: CASSMSRTGFETQYF. CDR3 nucleotides: TGTGCCAGTAGTATGTCCCGGACAGGGTTTGAGACCCAGTACTTC. The V call is TRBV19, the J call TRBJ2-5; 8 bases are a match to TRBD1. The CDR3 is 15 amino acids. The V segment lost 3 bases and the J segment 5 bases; nucleotides outside the gene matches: 8. Looked up from germline, CDR1 is LNHDA and CDR2 is SQIVND (reference sequence).

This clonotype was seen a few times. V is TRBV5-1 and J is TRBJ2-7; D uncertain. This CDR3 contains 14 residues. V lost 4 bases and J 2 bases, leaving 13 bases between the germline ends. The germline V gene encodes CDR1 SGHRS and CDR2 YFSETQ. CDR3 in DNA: TGCGCCAGCAGCCCCCGGCCGGGCCCCTACGAGCAGTACGTC. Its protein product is CASSPRPGPYEQYV.

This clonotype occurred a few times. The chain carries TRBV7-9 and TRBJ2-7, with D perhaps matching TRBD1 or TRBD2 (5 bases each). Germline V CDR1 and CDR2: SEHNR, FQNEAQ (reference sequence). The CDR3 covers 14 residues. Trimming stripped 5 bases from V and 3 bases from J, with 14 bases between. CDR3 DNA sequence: TGTGCCAGCAGCCCGAGGGACGGTCACTACGAGCAGTACTTC. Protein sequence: CASSPRDGHYEQYF.

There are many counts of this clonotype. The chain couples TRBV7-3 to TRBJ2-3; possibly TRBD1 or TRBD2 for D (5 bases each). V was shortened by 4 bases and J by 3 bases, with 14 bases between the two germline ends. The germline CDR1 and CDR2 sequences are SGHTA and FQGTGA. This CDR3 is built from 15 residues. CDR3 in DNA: TGTGCCAGCAGCTCCGGGACGGGGCGAACAGATACGCAGTATTTT. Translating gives CASSSGTGRTDTQYF.

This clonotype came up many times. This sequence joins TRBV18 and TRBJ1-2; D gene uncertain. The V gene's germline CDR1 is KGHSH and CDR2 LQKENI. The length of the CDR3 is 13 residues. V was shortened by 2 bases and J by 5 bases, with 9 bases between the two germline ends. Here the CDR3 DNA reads TGTGCCAGCTCACCAGACGCAGTTTATGGCTACACCTTC. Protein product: CASSPDAVYGYTF.

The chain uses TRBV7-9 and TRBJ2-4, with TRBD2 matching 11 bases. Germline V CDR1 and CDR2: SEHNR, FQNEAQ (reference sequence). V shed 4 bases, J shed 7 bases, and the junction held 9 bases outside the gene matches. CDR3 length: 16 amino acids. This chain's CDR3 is CASSSPLAGGQNIQYF. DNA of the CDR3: TGTGCCAGCAGCTCTCCTCTAGCGGGGGGCCAGAACATTCAGTACTTC.

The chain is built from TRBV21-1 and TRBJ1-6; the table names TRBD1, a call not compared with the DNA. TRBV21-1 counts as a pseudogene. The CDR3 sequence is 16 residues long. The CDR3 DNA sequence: TGTGCCAGCAGCAAAGTTCCGGGGGCGTATAATTCACCCCTCCACTTT. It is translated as CASSKVPGAYNSPLHF.

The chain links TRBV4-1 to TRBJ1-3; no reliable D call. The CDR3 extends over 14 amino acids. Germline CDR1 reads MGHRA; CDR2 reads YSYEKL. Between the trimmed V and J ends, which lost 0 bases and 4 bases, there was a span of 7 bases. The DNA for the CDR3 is TGCGCCAGCAGCCAAGATTGGTTGGGAAACACCATATATTTT. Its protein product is CASSQDWLGNTIYF.

The CDR3 DNA follows: TGTGCCAGCAGCGTAGTGGAAGGTGGCTACACCTTC. Translated: CASSVVEGGYTF. The chain is built from TRBV9 and TRBJ1-2; no clear D. Trimming removed 0 bases at V and 7 bases at J, with 7 bases between. The germline V gene encodes CDR1 SGDLS and CDR2 YYNGEE. The CDR3 length is 12 residues.

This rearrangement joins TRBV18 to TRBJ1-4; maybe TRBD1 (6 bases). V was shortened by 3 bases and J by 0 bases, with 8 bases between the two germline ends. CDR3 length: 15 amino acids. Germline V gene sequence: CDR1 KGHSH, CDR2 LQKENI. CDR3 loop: CASSPQGTTNEKLFF. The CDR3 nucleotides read TGTGCCAGCTCACCCCAGGGGACAACTAATGAAAAACTGTTTTTT.

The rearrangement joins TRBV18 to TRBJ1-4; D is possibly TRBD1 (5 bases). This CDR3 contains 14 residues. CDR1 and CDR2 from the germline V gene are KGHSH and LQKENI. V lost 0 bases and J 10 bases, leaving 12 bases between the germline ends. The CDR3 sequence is CASSPPGVSGKLFF. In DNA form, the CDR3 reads TGTGCCAGCTCACCACCGGGGGTCAGCGGAAAACTGTTTTTT.

CDR3 nucleotide sequence: TGTGCCAGCAGCCAAGGGACTAGCGGGCGGCAAGAGACCCAGTACTTC. As protein: CASSQGTSGRQETQYF. V and J are TRBV6-6 and TRBJ2-5; 12 nucleotides align to TRBD2. The CDR3 is made up of 16 amino acids. With 6 bases clipped from V and 2 bases from J, the junction kept 7 bases outside the gene matches. The germline V gene encodes CDR1 MNHNY and CDR2 SVGAGI (reference sequence).